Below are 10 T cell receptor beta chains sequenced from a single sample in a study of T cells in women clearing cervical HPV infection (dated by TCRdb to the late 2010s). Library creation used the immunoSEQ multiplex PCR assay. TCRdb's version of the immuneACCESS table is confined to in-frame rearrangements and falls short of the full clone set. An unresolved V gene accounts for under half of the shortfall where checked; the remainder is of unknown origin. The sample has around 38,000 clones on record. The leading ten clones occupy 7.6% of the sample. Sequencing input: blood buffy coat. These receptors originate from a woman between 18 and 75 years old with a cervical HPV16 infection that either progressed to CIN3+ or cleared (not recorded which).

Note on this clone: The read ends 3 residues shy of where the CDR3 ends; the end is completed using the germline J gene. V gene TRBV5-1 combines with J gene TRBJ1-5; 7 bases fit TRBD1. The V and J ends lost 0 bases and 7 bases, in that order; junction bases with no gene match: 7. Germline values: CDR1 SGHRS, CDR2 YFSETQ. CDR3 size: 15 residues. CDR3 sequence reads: CASSLGEGGRQPQHF. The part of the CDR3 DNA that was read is TGCGCCAGCAGCTTGGGTGAAGGGGGCCGGCAGCCC.

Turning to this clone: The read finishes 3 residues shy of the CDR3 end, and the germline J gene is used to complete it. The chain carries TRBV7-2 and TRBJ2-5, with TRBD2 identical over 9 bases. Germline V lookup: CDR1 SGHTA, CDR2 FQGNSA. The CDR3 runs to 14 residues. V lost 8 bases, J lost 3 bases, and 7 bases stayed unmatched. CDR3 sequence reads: CASSSGGLKETQYF. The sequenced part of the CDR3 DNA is TGTGCCAGCTCGAGCGGGGGGTTAAAAGAGACC.

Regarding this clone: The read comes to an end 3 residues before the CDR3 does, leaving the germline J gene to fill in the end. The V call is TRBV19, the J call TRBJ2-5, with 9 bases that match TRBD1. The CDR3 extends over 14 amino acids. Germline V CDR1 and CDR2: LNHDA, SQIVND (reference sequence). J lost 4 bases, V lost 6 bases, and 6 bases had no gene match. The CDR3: CASSPRGQGETQYF. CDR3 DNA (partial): TGTGCCAGTAGCCCTCGGGGACAGGGAGAGACC.

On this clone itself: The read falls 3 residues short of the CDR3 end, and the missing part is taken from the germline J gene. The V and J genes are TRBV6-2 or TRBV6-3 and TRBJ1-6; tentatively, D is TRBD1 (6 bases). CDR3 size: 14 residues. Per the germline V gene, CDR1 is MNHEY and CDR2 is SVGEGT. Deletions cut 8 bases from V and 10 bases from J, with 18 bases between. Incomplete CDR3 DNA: TGTGCCAGCGGCAAGGACAGCCTTCCCTCACCC. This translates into CASGKDSLPSP. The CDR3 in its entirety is CASGKDSLPSPLHF.

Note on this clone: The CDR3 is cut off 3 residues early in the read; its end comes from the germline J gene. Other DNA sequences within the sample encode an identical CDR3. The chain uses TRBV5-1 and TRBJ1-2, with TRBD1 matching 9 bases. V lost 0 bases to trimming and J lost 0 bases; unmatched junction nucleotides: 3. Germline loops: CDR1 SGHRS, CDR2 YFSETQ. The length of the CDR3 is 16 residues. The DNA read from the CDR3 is TGCGCCAGCAGCTTGGGGGGACAGGGCGCTAACTATGGC. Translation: CASSLGGQGANYG. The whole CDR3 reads CASSLGGQGANYGYTF.

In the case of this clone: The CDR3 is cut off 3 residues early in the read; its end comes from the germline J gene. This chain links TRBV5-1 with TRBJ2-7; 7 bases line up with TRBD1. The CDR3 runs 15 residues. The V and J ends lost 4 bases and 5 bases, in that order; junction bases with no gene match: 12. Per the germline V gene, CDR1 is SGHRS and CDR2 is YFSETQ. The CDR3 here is CASSLGQVWGNEQYF. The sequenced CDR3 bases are TGCGCCAGCAGCCTAGGACAGGTCTGGGGGAACGAG.

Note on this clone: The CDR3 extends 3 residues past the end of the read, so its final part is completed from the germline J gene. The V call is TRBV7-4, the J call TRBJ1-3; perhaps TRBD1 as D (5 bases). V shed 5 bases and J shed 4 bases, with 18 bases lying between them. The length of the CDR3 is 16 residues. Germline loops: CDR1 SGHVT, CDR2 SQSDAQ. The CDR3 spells CASSPNRQTVGNTIYF. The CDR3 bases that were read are TGTGCCAGCAGCCCAAATAGACAGACAGTAGGAAACACC.

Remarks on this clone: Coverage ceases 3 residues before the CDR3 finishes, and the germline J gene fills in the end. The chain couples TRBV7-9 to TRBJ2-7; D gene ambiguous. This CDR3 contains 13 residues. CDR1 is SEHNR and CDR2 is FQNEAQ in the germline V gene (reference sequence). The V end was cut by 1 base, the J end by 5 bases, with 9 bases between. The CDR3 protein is CASSLDVPDEQYF. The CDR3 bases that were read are TGTGCCAGCAGCTTAGACGTGCCGGACGAG.

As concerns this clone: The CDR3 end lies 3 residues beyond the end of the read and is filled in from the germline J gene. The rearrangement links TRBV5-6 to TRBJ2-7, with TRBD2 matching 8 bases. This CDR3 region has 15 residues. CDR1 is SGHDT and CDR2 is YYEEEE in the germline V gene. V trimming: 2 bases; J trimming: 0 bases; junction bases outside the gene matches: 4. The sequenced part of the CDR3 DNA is TGTGCCAGCAGCTTCCCACTAGCGGACTCCTACGAG. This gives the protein CASSFPLADSYE. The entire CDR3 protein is CASSFPLADSYEQYF.

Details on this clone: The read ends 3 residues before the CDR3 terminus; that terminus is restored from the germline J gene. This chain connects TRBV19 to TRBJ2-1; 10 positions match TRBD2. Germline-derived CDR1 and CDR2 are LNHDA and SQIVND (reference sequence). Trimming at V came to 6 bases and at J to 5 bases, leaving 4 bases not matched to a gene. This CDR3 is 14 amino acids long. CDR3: CASSTGLANNEQFF. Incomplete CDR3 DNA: TGTGCCAGTAGCACGGGACTAGCGAACAATGAG. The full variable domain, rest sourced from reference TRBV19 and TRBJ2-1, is DGGITQSPKYLFRKEGQNVTLSCEQNLNHDAMYWYRQDPGQGLRLIYYSQIVNDFQKGDIAEGYSVSREKKESFPLTVTSAQKNPTAFYLCASSTGLANNEQFFGPGTRLTVL.